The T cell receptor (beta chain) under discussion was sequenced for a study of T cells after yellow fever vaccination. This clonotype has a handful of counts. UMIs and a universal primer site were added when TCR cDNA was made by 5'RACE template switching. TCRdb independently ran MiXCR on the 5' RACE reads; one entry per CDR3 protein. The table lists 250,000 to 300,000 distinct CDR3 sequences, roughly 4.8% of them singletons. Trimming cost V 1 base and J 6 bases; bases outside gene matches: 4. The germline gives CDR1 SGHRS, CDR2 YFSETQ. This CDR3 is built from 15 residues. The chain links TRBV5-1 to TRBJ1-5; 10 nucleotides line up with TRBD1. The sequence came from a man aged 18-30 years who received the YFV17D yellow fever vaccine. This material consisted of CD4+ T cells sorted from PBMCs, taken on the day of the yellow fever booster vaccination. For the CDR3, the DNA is TGCGCCAGCAGCTTGTGGGGGGACAGGGGTCAGCCCCAGCATTTT. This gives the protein CASSLWGDRGQPQHF.